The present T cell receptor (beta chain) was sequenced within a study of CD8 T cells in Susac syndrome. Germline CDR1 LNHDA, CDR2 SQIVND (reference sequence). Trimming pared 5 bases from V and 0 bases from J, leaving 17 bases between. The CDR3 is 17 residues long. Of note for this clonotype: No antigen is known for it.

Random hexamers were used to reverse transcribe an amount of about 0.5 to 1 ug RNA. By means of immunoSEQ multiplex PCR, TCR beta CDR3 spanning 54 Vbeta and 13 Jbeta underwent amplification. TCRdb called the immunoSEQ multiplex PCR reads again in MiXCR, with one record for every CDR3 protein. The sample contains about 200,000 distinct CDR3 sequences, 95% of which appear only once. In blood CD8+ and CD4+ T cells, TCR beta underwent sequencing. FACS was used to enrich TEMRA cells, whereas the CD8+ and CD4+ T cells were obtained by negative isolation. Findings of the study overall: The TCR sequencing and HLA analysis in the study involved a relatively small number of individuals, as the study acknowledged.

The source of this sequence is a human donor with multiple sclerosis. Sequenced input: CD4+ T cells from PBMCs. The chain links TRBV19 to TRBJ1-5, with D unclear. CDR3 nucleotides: TGTGCCAGTAGTGCTTCGGCGCAGCCCTATAGCAATCAGCCCCAGCATTTT. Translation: CASSASAQPYSNQPQHF.